The T cell receptor beta chain described here comes from a study of blood T cell repertoires in COVID-19. Source study methods: By means of reference gene primer amplification, nucleated cell counts were estimated. The repertoire was sequenced with immunoSEQ multiplex PCR; TCRdb's copy has only in-frame clones and lacks some. For V, J and clone size, that table is used; D and trimming come from the DNA. The sample lists about 94,000 clones, roughly 80% occurring once. The CDR3 is 11 amino acids. Germline V lookup: CDR1 SQVTM, CDR2 ANQGSEA. V gave up 3 bases and J gave up 5 bases, with 8 bases separating them.

The chain uses TRBV29-1 and TRBJ2-7, with D tentatively TRBD1 (5 bases). The sequence was collected from a human donor in a cohort sampled during active COVID-19. What was sequenced was peripheral blood. In DNA form, the CDR3 reads TGCAGCGTTGACCAGGGTAACGAGCAGTACTTC. This encodes CSVDQGNEQYF.